The clone carrying this T cell receptor beta chain was seen a handful of times. The antigen is unknown. This CDR3 is built from 13 residues. The germline V gene encodes CDR1 KGHSH and CDR2 LQKENI. V was clipped by 3 bases and J by 5 bases, with 8 bases between them. The sample originates from a study of blood T cells in healthy people across ages. Using a J-beta primer mix together with a sample-barcoded 5' primer, a second PCR was run for roughly 6 to 12 cycles. TCRdb called the 5' RACE reads again in MiXCR, with one record for every CDR3 protein. The repertoire holds fewer than 800,000 distinct CDR3 sequences, with around 21% as singletons. Findings and limits, study-wide: Unsorted PBMCs ruled out conclusive naive versus antigen-experienced comparison.

The genes are TRBV18 and TRBJ1-5, with a possible D match to TRBD1 (5 bases). The sequence was obtained from a man in his 70s in good health. Specimen: blood. The CDR3 loop is CASSPGADQPQHF. The CDR3 nucleotides are TGTGCCAGCTCACCCGGGGCCGATCAGCCCCAGCATTTT.